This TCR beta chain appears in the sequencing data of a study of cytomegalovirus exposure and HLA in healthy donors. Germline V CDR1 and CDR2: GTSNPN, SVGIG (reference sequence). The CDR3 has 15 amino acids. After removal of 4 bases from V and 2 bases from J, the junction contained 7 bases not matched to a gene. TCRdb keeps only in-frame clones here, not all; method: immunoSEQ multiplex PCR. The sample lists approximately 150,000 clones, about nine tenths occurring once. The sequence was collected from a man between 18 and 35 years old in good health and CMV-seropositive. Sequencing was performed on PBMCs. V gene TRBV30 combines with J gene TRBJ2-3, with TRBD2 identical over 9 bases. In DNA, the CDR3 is TGTGCCTGGACTCTGGCTAGCGGGGACACAGATACGCAGTATTTT. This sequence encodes CAWTLASGDTDTQYF.